These 4 T cell receptor beta chains originate from one sample sequenced in a study of T-cell reconstitution after alpha-beta-depleted transplantation in children. Unique molecular identifiers tagged the TCRbeta library. TCRdb re-called the PCR reads with MiXCR, one entry per CDR3 protein. The repertoire has approximately 630,000 distinct CDR3 sequences, around 13% of them found once; the top ten carry roughly 0.84%. Sequences were derived from PBMCs, sampled before TCRalphabeta/CD19-depleted stem cell transplant. The receptor set was obtained from a girl aged 2-9 years with congenital amegakaryocytic thrombocytopenia, due to receive a stem cell transplant.

This clonotype was recorded a few times. The V gene is TRBV5-1, the J gene TRBJ2-2; TRBD2 is a possible D gene (6 bases). Deletions cut 2 bases from V and 2 bases from J, with 22 bases between. Germline assignment: CDR1 SGHRS and CDR2 YFSETQ. The CDR3 totals 19 residues. The CDR3 reads CASSFRGTSQSGNTGELFF. CDR3 sequence (DNA): TGCGCCAGCAGCTTCCGGGGGACTTCCCAGAGTGGCAACACCGGGGAGCTGTTTTTT.

The V gene is TRBV7-2, the J gene TRBJ1-5; no clear D. CDR3 size: 13 residues. Germline V gene data show CDR1 as SGHTA and CDR2 as FQGNSA. V lost 4 bases and J 0 bases, leaving 4 bases between the germline ends. The CDR3 is CASSWYSNQPQHF. The CDR3 nucleotides read TGTGCCAGCAGCTGGTATAGCAATCAGCCCCAGCATTTT.

The sample holds a few counts of this clonotype. CDR3 sequence: CASNRIKDNSPLHF. CDR3 DNA sequence: TGTGCCAGCAACAGGATTAAAGACAATTCACCCCTCCACTTT. The V call is TRBV19, the J call TRBJ1-6, with D possibly TRBD1 on 5 matching bases. The CDR3 consists of 14 residues. The ends were cut back, 9 bases at V and 7 bases at J, with 16 bases in the middle. Germline CDR1 is LNHDA and CDR2 is SQIVND (reference sequence).

V is TRBV11-1 and J is TRBJ1-1; D unclear. Looked up from germline, CDR1 is SGHAT and CDR2 is FQDESV (reference sequence). V gave up 2 bases and J gave up 4 bases, with 14 bases separating them. The CDR3 loop spans 15 amino acids. The CDR3 DNA follows: TGTGCCAGCAGCTTACTGTCGGGGATTGGCACTGAAGCTTTCTTT. It is translated as CASSLLSGIGTEAFF.